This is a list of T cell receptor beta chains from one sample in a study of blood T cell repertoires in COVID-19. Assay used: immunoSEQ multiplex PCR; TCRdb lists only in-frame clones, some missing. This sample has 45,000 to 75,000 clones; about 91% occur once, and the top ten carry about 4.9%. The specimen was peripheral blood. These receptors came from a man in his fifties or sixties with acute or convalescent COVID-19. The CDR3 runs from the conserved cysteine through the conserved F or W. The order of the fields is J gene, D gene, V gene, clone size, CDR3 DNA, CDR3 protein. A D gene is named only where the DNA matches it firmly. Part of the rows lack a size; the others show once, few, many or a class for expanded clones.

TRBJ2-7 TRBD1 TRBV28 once TGTGCCAGCAGTTCGAGACAGGGGTCCTACGAGCAGTACTTC CASSSRQGSYEQYF
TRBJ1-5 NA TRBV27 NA TGTGCCAGCAGTTTAAAGGCAGGGAGCAATCAGCCCCAGCATTTT CASSLKAGSNQPQHF
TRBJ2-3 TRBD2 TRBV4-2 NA TGTGCCAGCAGCCAAGGGACTAGCGGGAGGGGGGACACAGATACGCAGTATTTT CASSQGTSGRGDTDTQYF
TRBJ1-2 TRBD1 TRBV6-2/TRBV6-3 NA TGTGCCAGCAGCCGACAGGGAGTTGACTATGGCTACACCTTC CASSRQGVDYGYTF
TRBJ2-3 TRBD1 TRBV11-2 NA TGTGCCAGCAGCTCACTACGAGGGGACAGGGATAGAGCAGATACGCAGTATTTT CASSSLRGDRDRADTQYF
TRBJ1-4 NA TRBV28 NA TGTGCCAGCAGCCCCCATGGGAGTTCAAATGAAAAACTGTTTTTT CASSPHGSSNEKLFF
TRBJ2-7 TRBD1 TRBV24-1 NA TGTGCCACCAGTGACACAGGGGGACCCTACGAGCAGTACTTC CATSDTGGPYEQYF
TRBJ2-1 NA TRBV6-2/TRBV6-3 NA TGTGCCAGCAGTTACGGGGCCTCTAGCGTCGATGAGCAGTTCTTC CASSYGASSVDEQFF
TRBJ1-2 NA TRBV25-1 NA TGTGCCAGCAGTTCCGGGTTCGGCGGCTACACCTTC CASSSGFGGYTF
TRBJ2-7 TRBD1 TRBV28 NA TGTGCCAGCAGTACGCCGGGACAGGGGTCCTACGAGCAGTACTTC CASSTPGQGSYEQYF
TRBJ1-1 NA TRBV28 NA TGTGCCAGCAGCCTCGGGAGCATCGCTGAAGCTTTCTTT CASSLGSIAEAFF
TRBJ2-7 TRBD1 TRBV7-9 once TGTGCCAGCAGAGGACAGGGCTACGAGCAGTACTTC CASRGQGYEQYF
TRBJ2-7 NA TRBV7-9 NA TGTGCCAGCAGTCCAGAGGGCGAGCAGTACTTC CASSPEGEQYF
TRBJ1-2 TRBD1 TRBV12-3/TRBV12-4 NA TGTGCCAGCACCCGACAGGGCGTGAGTGGCTACACCTTC CASTRQGVSGYTF
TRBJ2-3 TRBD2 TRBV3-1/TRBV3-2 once TGTGCCAGCAGCCAAAGCGGGGAGGATACGCAGTATTTT CASSQSGEDTQYF
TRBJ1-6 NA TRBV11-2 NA TGTGCCAGCAGCACTGGACAGTATTCACCCCTCCACTTT CASSTGQYSPLHF
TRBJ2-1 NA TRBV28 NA TGTGCCAGCAGTAAAGCGGGCTTTAACAATGAGCAGTTCTTC CASSKAGFNNEQFF
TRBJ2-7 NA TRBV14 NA TGTGCCAGCAGCCTCCTTGGGACTGCCCGCTTCCACGAGCAGTACTTC CASSLLGTARFHEQYF
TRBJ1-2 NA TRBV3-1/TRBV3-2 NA TGTGCCAGCAGCCGGGGGGTCAACTATGGCTACACCTTC CASSRGVNYGYTF
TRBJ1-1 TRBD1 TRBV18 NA TGTGCCAGCTCACCACTTGGGACAGGGGACACTGAAGCTTTCTTT CASSPLGTGDTEAFF
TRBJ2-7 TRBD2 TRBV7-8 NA TGTGCCAGCTTAGGACTAGCGGACCGGTACGAGCAGTACTTC CASLGLADRYEQYF
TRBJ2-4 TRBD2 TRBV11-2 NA TGTGCCAGCAGCCCCGGGAGGGCCAAAAACATTCAGTACTTC CASSPGRAKNIQYF
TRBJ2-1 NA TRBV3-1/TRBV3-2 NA TGTGCCAGCAGCTCCCGCCCCCGGAGCGGCCACAATGAGCAGTTCTTC CASSSRPRSGHNEQFF
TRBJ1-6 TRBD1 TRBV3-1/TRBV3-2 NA TGTGCCAGCAGCCAAGACGACAGGGGACGGGGACCCCTCCACTTT CASSQDDRGRGPLHF
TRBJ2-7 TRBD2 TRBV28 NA TGTGCCAGCAGTTTAGGGACTAGCGGGAGAACCGAGCAGTACTTC CASSLGTSGRTEQYF
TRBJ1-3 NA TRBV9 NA TGTGCCAGCAGCGCCAGTTTGTCCCTCAACACCATATATTTT CASSASLSLNTIYF
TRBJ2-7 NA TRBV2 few TGTGCCAGCAGTGATTATAGAGACGGAGACGAGCAGTACTTC CASSDYRDGDEQYF
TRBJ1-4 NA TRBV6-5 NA TGTGCCAGCATGGGGCAGGTTAATGAAAAACTGTTTTTT CASMGQVNEKLFF
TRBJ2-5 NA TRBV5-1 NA TGCGCCAGCAGCTTGGAGGCAGGGGTACAAGAGACCCAGTACTTC CASSLEAGVQETQYF
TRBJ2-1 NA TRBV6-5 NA TGTGCCAGCAGTTACTGGCGGGGTGAGCAGTTCTTC CASSYWRGEQFF
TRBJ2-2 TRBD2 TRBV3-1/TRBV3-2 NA TGTGCCAGCAGCACGACTAGCGGGAGAAAGTCCGGGGAGCTGTTTTTT CASSTTSGRKSGELFF
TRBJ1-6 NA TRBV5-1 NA TGCGCCAGCAGCCCCGGGCCGGGGGATTCACCCCTCCACTTT CASSPGPGDSPLHF
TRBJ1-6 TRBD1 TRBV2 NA TGTGCCAGCAGAGAAGACAGGGGATCTTCACCCCTCCACTTT CASREDRGSSPLHF
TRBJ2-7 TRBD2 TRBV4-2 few TGTGCCAGCAGCTCCACTAGCGGGAGTCTCTACGAGCAGTACTTC CASSSTSGSLYEQYF
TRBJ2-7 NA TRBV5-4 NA TGTGCCAGCAGCCGAGAAGGGACTTCCTACGAGCAGTACTTC CASSREGTSYEQYF